The next 17 T cell receptor beta chains were all read from a single sample in a study of T-cell reconstitution after alpha-beta-depleted transplantation in children. TCRbeta library preparation incorporated unique molecular identifiers. MiXCR was run by TCRdb on the PCR reads, yielding one entry per CDR3 protein. This sample has 450,000 to 550,000 distinct CDR3 sequences, with 11% found just once. This material consisted of PBMCs, mostly from graft donor cells, taken 180 days after TCRalphabeta/CD19-depleted stem cell transplant. These receptors were taken from a female patient younger than 10 who had a stem cell transplant for aplastic anemia, so the T cells may come from the graft donor.

This clonotype was counted a few times. The junction does not match germline at one end; this may be a read error. The chain uses TRBV20-1 and TRBJ2-4, with TRBD2 matching 7 bases. The CDR3 consists of 14 residues. Germline CDR1 is DFQATT and CDR2 is SNEGSKA (reference sequence). The CDR3 DNA reads TGCAGTGCTACGGGAGGTGGAGCCAAAAACAGTCAGTACTTC. It codes for CSATGGGAKNSQYF.

The gene calls are TRBV6-2 or TRBV6-3 and TRBJ1-5; tentative D call: TRBD1 (5 bases). Trimming took 2 bases from V and 7 from J, leaving 21 bases between them. The CDR3 runs to 17 residues. The germline V gene has CDR1 MNHEY and CDR2 SVGEGT. The chain's CDR3 is CASSYGGPLTGTQPQHF. CDR3 sequence (DNA): TGTGCCAGCAGTTACGGGGGTCCACTAACGGGGACCCAGCCCCAGCATTTT.

This clonotype was recorded once. This chain links TRBV20-1 with TRBJ1-5; D is perhaps TRBD1 (6 bases). From germline, CDR1 is DFQATT and CDR2 SNEGSKA (reference sequence). This CDR3 spans 15 amino acids. The V end lost 3 bases, the J end lost 0 bases, and 12 bases lay between the germline ends. Written as DNA, the CDR3 is TGCAGTGCTAGTCCCTGGGACAATAGCAATCAGCCCCAGCATTTT. Translating gives CSASPWDNSNQPQHF.

The chain is built from TRBV29-1 and TRBJ1-1, with D hard to call. Germline values: CDR1 SQVTM, CDR2 ANQGSEA. V was pared by 7 bases and J by 5 bases, with 14 bases between. CDR3 length: 12 amino acids. CDR3: CSAVYGRTEAFF. In DNA, the CDR3 is TGCAGCGCCGTGTACGGGAGGACTGAAGCTTTCTTT.

This clonotype was detected only a few times. V usage is TRBV18 and J usage is TRBJ2-7; possible D gene TRBD1, 5 bases. This CDR3 has 18 residues. V lost 4 bases and J 3 bases, leaving 25 bases between the germline ends. CDR1 is KGHSH and CDR2 is LQKENI in the germline V gene. The CDR3 region is CASSRNQGAGREVYEQYF. The CDR3 nucleotides are TGTGCCAGCTCACGTAACCAGGGTGCTGGACGTGAAGTCTACGAGCAGTACTTC.

This clonotype was picked up a small number of times. V and J are TRBV20-1 and TRBJ2-3, with a possible D match to TRBD2 (6 bases). Germline assignment: CDR1 DFQATT and CDR2 SNEGSKA (reference sequence). This CDR3 has 16 amino acids. V was pared by 3 bases and J by 0 bases, with 16 bases between. The CDR3 DNA follows: TGCAGTGCTAGTCACAGATGGCGGGGTAGCACAGATACGCAGTATTTT. It is translated as CSASHRWRGSTDTQYF.

The sample holds a few counts of this clonotype. This chain connects TRBV7-2 to TRBJ2-7; 7 nucleotides match TRBD2. CDR1 and CDR2 (germline): SGHTA, FQGNSA. This CDR3 is 15 amino acids long. Trimming cost V 1 base and J 2 bases; bases outside gene matches: 5. The CDR3 spells CASSLDTSAPYEQYF. The DNA of the CDR3 is TGTGCCAGCAGCTTAGATACTAGCGCTCCCTACGAGCAGTACTTC.

There are many counts of this clonotype. V is TRBV4-2 and J is TRBJ2-2; the match to TRBD2 covers 10 bases. The J segment lost 0 bases and the V segment lost 6 bases, leaving 7 bases of the junction unmatched. The CDR3 consists of 17 residues. Germline-derived CDR1 and CDR2 are LGHNA and YNFKEQ. CDR3 loop: CASSSGTSEANTGELFF. The CDR3 DNA reads as TGTGCCAGCAGTTCCGGGACTAGCGAAGCGAACACCGGGGAGCTGTTTTTT.

V is TRBV28 and J is TRBJ2-5, with D possibly called TRBD1 or TRBD2 (5 bases each). Trimming cost V 7 bases and J 1 base, with 16 bases left between them. The CDR3 has 15 residues. CDR1 and CDR2 from the germline V gene are MDHEN and SYDVKM. CDR3 sequence: CASIGDGGPQETQYF. DNA of the CDR3: TGTGCCAGCATCGGGGATGGGGGACCCCAAGAGACCCAGTACTTC. The full variable domain, rest sourced from reference TRBV28 and TRBJ2-5, is DVKVTQSSRYLVKRTGEKVFLECVQDMDHENMFWYRQDPGLGLRLIYFSYDVKMKEKGDIPEGYSVSREKKERFSLILESASTNQTSMYLCASIGDGGPQETQYFGPGTRLLVL.

The chain has TRBV29-1 and TRBJ2-1; D perhaps matches TRBD2 (6 bases). V lost 7 bases and J lost 9, with 16 bases in between. Germline V CDR1 and CDR2: SQVTM, ANQGSEA. The CDR3 sequence is 12 residues long. The CDR3 reads CSAHPSDFEQFF. CDR3 nucleotide sequence: TGCAGCGCCCACCCTAGCGATTTTGAGCAGTTCTTC.

The chain links TRBV7-2 to TRBJ2-2; weak D call: TRBD1 (6 bases). CDR1 and CDR2 from the germline V gene are SGHTA and FQGNSA. V dropped 1 base and J dropped 0 bases, with 9 bases sitting between them. CDR3 length equals 16 residues. CDR3 amino acids: CASSLVGTSNTGELFF. The CDR3 DNA reads as TGTGCCAGCAGCTTAGTAGGGACATCGAACACCGGGGAGCTGTTTTTT. The full variable domain, completed using reference TRBV7-2 and TRBJ2-2, is GAGVSQSPSNKVTEKGKDVELRCDPISGHTALYWYRQSLGQGLEFLIYFQGNSAPDKSGLPSDRFSAERTGGSVSTLTIQRTQQEDSAVYLCASSLVGTSNTGELFFGEGSRLTVL.

This clonotype came up a few times. The gene calls are TRBV21-1 and TRBJ2-1; TRBD2 is taken as the D call from the table, unchecked against the DNA. TRBV21-1 is a documented pseudogene. This CDR3 region has 18 residues. The CDR3 is CASSKECPSGSSVNEQFF. The CDR3 DNA reads TGTGCCAGCAGCAAAGAATGCCCTAGCGGGAGTAGTGTCAATGAGCAGTTCTTC.

This clonotype came up a few times. The rearrangement joins TRBV19 to TRBJ1-4; D not resolved. CDR3 length equals 16 residues. Germline lookup yields CDR1 LNHDA and CDR2 SQIVND (reference sequence). Trimming removed 5 bases from V and 2 bases from J, with 15 bases in between. The CDR3, as DNA: TGTGCCAGTAGTCGTCTTCGGGTTCTGACTAATGAAAAACTGTTTTTT. It yields the protein CASSRLRVLTNEKLFF.

The rearrangement joins TRBV7-2 to TRBJ2-7; possible D gene TRBD2, 6 bases. Trimming took 5 bases from V and 2 from J, leaving 22 bases between them. The germline gives CDR1 SGHTA, CDR2 FQGNSA. The CDR3 runs 17 residues. CDR3 bases: TGTGCCAGCAGCCCCCGGGCGGGTGTTAGCGGAACCTACGAGCAGTACTTC. Its translation: CASSPRAGVSGTYEQYF. The whole variable domain, filled in from reference TRBV7-2 and TRBJ2-7, reads GAGVSQSPSNKVTEKGKDVELRCDPISGHTALYWYRQSLGQGLEFLIYFQGNSAPDKSGLPSDRFSAERTGGSVSTLTIQRTQQEDSAVYLCASSPRAGVSGTYEQYFGPGTRLTVT.

This clonotype was seen only a few times. The V call is TRBV20-1, the J call TRBJ2-4; no firm D call. Germline V lookup: CDR1 DFQATT, CDR2 SNEGSKA (reference sequence). The CDR3 covers 14 residues. V was shortened by 4 bases and J by 0 bases, with 10 bases between the two germline ends. The CDR3 protein is CSATGSLAKNIQYF. The CDR3 DNA sequence: TGCAGTGCTACTGGCAGCCTAGCCAAAAACATTCAGTACTTC.

This clonotype has a count of ten or more. CDR3 nucleotide sequence: TGTGCCAGCAGTTTCATAGGGGGGAATCAGCCCCAGCATTTT. Its translation is CASSFIGGNQPQHF. The V and J genes are TRBV12-3 or TRBV12-4 and TRBJ1-5, with a tentative D call TRBD1 (6 bases). Trimming shortened V by 3 bases and J by 4 bases, and 10 bases separated the two germline ends. CDR3 length: 14 residues.

The gene calls are TRBV20-1 and TRBJ2-7; unclear D gene. CDR1 DFQATT and CDR2 SNEGSKA come from the germline V gene (reference sequence). The CDR3 is 13 amino acids. Trimming stripped 0 bases from V and 6 bases from J, with 12 bases between. CDR3 sequence reads: CSARDNLSPEQYF. CDR3 DNA sequence: TGCAGTGCTAGAGATAATCTGAGTCCCGAGCAGTACTTC.